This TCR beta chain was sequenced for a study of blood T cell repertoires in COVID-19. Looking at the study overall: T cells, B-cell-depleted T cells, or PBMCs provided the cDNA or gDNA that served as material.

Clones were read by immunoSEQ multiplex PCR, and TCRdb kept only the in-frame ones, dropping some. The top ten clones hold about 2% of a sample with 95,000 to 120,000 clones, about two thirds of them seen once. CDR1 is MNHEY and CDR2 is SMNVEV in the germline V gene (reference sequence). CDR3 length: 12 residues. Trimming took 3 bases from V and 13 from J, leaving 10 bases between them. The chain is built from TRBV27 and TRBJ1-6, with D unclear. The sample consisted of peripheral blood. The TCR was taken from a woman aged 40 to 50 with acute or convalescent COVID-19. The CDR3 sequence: CASSFSGGPLHF. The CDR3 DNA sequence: TGTGCCAGCAGTTTTTCGGGAGGGCCCCTCCACTTT.